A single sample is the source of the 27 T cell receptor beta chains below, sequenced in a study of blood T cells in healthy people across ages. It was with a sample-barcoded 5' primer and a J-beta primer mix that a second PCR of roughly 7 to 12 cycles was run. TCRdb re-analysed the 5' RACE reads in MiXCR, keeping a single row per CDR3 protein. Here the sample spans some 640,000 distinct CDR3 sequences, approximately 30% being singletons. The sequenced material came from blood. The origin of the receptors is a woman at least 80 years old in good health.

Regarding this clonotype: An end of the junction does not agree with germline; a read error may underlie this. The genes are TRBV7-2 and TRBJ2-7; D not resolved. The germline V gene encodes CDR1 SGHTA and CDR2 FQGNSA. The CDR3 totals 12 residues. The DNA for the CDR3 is TGTGCTAGCAGCTCCCCCTCCTACGAGCAGTACTTC. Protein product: CASSSPSYEQYF.

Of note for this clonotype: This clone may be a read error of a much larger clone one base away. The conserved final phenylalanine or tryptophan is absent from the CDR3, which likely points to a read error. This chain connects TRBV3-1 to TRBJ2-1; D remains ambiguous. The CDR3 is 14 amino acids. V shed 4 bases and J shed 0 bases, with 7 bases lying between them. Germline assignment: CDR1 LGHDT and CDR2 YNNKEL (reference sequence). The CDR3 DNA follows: TGTGCCAGCAGCCCCACGGGCTCCTACAATGAGCAGTTCGTC. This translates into CASSPTGSYNEQFV.

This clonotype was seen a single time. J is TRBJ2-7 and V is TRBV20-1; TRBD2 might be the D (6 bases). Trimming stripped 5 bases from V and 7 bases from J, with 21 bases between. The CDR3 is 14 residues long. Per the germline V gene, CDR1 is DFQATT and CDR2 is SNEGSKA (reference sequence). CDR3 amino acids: CSAPRVVNGGEQYF. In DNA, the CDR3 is TGCAGTGCTCCGCGAGTAGTTAATGGGGGGGAGCAGTACTTC.

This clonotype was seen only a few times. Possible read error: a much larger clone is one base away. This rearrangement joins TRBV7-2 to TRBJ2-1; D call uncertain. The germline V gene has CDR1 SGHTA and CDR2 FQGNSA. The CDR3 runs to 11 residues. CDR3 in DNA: TGTGCCGGCAGCCTTTTCAATGAGCAGTTCTTC. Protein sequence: CAGSLFNEQFF.

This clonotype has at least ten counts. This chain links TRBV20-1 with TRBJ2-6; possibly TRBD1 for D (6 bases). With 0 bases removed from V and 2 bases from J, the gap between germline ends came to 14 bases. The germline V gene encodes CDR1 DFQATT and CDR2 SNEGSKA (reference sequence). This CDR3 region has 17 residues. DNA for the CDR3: TGCAGTGCTAGAGATCACAGGGAGAGGACTGGGGCCAACGTCCTGACTTTC. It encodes CSARDHRERTGANVLTF.

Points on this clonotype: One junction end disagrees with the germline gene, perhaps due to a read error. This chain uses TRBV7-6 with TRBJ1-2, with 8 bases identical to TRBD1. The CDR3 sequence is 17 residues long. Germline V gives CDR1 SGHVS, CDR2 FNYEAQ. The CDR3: CTSSLGFFSTGAEGYTF. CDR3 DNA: TGTACCAGCAGCTTAGGCTTCTTTTCGACAGGGGCGGAAGGCTACACCTTC.

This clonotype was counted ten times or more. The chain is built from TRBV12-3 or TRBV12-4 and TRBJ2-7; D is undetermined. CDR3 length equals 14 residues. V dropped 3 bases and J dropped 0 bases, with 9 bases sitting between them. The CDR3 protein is CASSFGSDSYEQYF. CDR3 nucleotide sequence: TGTGCCAGCAGTTTCGGCAGCGACTCCTACGAGCAGTACTTC.

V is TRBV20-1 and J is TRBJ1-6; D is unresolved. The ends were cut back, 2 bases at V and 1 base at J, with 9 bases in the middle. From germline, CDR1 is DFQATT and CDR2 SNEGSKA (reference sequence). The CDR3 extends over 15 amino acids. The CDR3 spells CSARMVGSYNSPLHF. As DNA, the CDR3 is TGCAGTGCTAGAATGGTTGGGTCCTATAATTCACCCCTCCACTTT.

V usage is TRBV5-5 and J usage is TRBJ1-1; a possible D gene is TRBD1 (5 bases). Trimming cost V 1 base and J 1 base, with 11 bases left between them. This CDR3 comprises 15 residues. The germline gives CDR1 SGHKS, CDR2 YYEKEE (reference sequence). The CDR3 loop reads CASSLYPGENTEAFF. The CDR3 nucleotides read TGTGCCAGCAGCTTGTACCCGGGGGAGAACACTGAAGCTTTCTTT. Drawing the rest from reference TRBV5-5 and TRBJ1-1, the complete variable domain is DAGVTQSPTHLIKTRGQQVTLRCSPISGHKSVSWYQQVLGQGPQFIFQYYEKEERGRGNFPDRFSARQFPNYSSELNVNALLLGDSALYLCASSLYPGENTEAFFGQGTRLTVV.

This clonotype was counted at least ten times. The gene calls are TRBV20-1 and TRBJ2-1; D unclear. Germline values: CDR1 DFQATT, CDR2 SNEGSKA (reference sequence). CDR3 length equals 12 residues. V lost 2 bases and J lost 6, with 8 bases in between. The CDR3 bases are TGCAGTGCTAGACCTCAACTCAATGAGCAGTTCTTC. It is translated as CSARPQLNEQFF.

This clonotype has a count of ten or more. The CDR3 coding sequence is TGTGCCAGCAACCACTTGGCAGACACCGAGCAGTACTTC. This codes for CASNHLADTEQYF. The chain carries TRBV6-6 and TRBJ2-7, with no clear D. The V end lost 7 bases, the J end lost 6 bases, and 16 bases lay between the germline ends. The germline V gene encodes CDR1 MNHNY and CDR2 SVGAGI (reference sequence). The CDR3 extends over 13 amino acids.

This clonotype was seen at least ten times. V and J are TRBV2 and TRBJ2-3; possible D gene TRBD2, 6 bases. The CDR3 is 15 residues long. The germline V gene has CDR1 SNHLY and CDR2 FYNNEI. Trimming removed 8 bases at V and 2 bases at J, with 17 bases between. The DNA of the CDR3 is TGTGCCAGCTGTCGGGGCGGGACCGACACAGATACGCAGTATTTT. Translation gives CASCRGGTDTDTQYF.

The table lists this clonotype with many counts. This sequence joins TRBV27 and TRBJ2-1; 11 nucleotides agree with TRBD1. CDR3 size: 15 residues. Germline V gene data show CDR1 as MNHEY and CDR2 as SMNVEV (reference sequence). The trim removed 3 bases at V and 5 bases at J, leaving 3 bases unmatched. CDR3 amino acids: CASSFRTGGDNEQFF. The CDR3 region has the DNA TGTGCCAGCAGTTTCAGGACAGGGGGCGACAATGAGCAGTTCTTC.

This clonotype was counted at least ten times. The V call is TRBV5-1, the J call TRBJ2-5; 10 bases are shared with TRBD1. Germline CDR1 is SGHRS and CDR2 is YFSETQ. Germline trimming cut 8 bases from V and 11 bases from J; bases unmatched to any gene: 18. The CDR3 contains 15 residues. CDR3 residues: CASKTGGQADNEQYF. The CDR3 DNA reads TGCGCCAGTAAGACAGGGGGCCAGGCGGACAATGAGCAGTACTTC.

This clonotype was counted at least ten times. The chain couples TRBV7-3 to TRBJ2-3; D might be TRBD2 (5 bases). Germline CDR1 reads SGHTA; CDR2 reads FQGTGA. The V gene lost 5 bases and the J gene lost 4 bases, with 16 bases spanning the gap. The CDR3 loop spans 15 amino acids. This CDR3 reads CASSMLGKEADTQYF. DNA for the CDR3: TGTGCCAGCAGCATGTTAGGGAAGGAGGCAGATACGCAGTATTTT.

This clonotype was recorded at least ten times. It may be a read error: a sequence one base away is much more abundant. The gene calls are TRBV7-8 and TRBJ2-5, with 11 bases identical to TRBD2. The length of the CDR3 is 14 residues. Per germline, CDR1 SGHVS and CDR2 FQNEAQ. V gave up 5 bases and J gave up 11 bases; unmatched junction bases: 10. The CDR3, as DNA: TGTGCCAGCAGCAGAAGACTAGCGGGGAATGAGCAGTACTTC. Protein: CASSRRLAGNEQYF.

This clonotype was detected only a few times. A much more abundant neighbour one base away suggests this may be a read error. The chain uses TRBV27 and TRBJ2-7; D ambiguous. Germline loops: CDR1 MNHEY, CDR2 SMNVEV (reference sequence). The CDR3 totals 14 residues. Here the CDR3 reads CASTPLQGSIEQDF. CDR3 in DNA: TGTGCCAGCACCCCTTTGCAAGGCAGTATCGAGCAGGACTTC.

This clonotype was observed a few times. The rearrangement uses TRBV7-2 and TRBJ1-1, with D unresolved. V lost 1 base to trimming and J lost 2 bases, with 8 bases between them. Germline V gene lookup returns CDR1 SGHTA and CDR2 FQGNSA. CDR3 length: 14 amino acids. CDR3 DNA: TGTGCCAGCAGCTTAGAACACCTTAACACTGAAGCTTTCTTT. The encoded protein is CASSLEHLNTEAFF.

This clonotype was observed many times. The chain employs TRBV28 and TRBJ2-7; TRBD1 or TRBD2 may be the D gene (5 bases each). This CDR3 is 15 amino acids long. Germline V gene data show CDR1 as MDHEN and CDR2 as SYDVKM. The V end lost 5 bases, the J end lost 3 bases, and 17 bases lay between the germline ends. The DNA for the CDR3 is TGTGCCAGCAGTGAATCCGGGACGGCAGTCTACGAGCAGTACTTC. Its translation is CASSESGTAVYEQYF.

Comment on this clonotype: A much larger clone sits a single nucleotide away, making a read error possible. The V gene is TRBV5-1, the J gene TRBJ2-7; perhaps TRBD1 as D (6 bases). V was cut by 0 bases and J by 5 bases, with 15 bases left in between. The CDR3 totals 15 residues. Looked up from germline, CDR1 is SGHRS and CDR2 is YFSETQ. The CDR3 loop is CASSLGDRKEDEQYF. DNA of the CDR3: TGCGCCAGCAGCTTGGGAGACAGGAAAGAAGACGAGCAGTACTTC.

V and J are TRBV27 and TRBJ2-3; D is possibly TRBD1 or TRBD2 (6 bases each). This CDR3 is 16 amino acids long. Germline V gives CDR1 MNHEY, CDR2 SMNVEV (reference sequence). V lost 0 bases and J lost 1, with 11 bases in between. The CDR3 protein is CASSLSGASGTDTQYF. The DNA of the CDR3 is TGTGCCAGCAGTTTATCGGGGGCTAGCGGCACAGATACGCAGTATTTT.

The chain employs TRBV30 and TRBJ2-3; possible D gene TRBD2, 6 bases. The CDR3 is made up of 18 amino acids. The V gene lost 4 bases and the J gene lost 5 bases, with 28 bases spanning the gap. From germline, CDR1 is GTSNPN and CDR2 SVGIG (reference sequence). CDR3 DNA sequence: TGTGCCTGGATGCGGCTGGGGGGTTTATCGCTAGCAAAAGATACGCAGTATTTT. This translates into CAWMRLGGLSLAKDTQYF. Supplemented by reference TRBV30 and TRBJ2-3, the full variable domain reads SQTIHQWPATLVQPVGSPLSLECTVEGTSNPNLYWYRQAAGRGLQLLFYSVGIGQISSEVPQNLSASRPQDRQFILSSKKLLLSDSGFYLCAWMRLGGLSLAKDTQYFGPGTRLTVL.

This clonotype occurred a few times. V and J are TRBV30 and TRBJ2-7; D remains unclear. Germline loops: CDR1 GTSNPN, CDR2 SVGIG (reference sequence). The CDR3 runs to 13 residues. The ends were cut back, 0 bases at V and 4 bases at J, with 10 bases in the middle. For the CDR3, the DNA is TGTGCCTGGAGTGTAAACAGACTTTACGAGCAGTACTTC. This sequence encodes CAWSVNRLYEQYF.

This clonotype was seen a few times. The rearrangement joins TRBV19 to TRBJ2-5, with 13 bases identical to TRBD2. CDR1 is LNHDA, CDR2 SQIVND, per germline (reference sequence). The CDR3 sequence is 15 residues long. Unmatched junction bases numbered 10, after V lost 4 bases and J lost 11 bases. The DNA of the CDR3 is TGTGCCAGTAGTAGTACTAGCGGGGGGGAACATGAGCAGTACTTC. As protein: CASSSTSGGEHEQYF. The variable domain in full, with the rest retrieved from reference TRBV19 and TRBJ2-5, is DGGITQSPKYLFRKEGQNVTLSCEQNLNHDAMYWYRQDPGQGLRLIYYSQIVNDFQKGDIAEGYSVSREKKESFPLTVTSAQKNPTAFYLCASSSTSGGEHEQYFGPGTRLLVL.

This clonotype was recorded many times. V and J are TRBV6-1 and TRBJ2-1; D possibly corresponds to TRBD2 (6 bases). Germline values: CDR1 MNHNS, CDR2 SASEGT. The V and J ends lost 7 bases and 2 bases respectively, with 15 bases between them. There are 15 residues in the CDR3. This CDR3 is CASILRGWTYNEQFF. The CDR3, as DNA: TGTGCCAGCATCCTCCGGGGGTGGACCTACAATGAGCAGTTCTTC.

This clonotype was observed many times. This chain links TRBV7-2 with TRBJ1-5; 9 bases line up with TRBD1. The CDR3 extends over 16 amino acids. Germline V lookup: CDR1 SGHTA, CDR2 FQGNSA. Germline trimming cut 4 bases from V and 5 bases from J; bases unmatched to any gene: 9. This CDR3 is CASSWDRAIKDQPQHF. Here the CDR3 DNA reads TGTGCCAGCAGCTGGGACAGGGCGATTAAGGATCAGCCCCAGCATTTT.

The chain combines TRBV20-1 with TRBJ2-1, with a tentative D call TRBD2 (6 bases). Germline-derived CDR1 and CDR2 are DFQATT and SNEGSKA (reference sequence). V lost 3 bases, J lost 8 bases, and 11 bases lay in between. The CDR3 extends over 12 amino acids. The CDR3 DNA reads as TGCAGTGCTAGCGGGAGTAGCGATGAGCAGTTCTTC. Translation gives CSASGSSDEQFF.